This T cell receptor beta chain was recovered during a study of blood T cell repertoires in COVID-19. This CDR3 comprises 12 residues. Germline-derived CDR1 and CDR2 are MDHEN and SYDVKM. Deletions cut 11 bases from V and 6 bases from J, with 15 bases between. Repertoires were generated with immunoSEQ multiplex PCR, while TCRdb's copy carries only in-frame clones and drops some. The sample lists about 200,000 clones, 86% seen once, with 5.6% in the top ten. This sequence joins TRBV28 and TRBJ2-3, with a weak D call TRBD1 (6 bases). This receptor was obtained from a man between 35 and 55 years old with acute COVID-19. Sequencing was carried out using PBMCs or T cells enriched from blood (not recorded which). In nucleotides, the CDR3 is TGTGCCGGTGGACAGACAGGCGATACGCAGTATTTT. Translating it yields CAGGQTGDTQYF. Full variable domain (remainder filled in from reference TRBV28 and TRBJ2-3): DVKVTQSSRYLVKRTGEKVFLECVQDMDHENMFWYRQDPGLGLRLIYFSYDVKMKEKGDIPEGYSVSREKKERFSLILESASTNQTSMYLCAGGQTGDTQYFGPGTRLTVL.